What follows is one T cell receptor (beta chain) and its context. These data originate in a study of cytomegalovirus exposure and HLA in healthy donors. Primers for the PCR totalled 60 Vbeta and 13 Jbeta. Method: immunoSEQ multiplex PCR; TCRdb's copy keeps in-frame clones and lacks some. The sample yields 140,000 to 150,000 clones, 79% seen once. Per germline, CDR1 SGHRS and CDR2 YFSETQ. V gave up 1 base and J gave up 0 bases, with 11 bases separating them. This CDR3 has 15 residues. At the time of sampling, donors were nominally healthy, though unrecorded immune exposures were likely. The rearrangement links TRBV5-1 to TRBJ2-7; possibly TRBD2 for D (5 bases). Material for sequencing was PBMCs. The clonotype originates from a middle-aged woman in good health and CMV-seropositive. The CDR3 spells CASSLSGVPSYEQYF. CDR3 nucleotide sequence: TGCGCCAGCAGCTTGTCCGGGGTCCCCTCCTACGAGCAGTACTTC.